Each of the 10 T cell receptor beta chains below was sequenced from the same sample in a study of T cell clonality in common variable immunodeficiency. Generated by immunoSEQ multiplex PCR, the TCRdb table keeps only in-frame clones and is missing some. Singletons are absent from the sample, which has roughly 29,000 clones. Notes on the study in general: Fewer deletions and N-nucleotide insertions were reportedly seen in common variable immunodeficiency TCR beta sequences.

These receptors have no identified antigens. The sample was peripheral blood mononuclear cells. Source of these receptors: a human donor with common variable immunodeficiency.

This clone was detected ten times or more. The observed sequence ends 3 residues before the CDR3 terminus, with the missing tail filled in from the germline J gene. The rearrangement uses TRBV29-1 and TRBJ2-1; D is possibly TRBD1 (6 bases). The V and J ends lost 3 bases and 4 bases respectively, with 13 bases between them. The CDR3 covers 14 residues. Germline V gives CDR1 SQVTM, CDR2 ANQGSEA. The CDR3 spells CSVEGQVIYNEQFF. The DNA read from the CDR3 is TGCAGCGTTGAGGGACAAGTAATATACAATGAG.

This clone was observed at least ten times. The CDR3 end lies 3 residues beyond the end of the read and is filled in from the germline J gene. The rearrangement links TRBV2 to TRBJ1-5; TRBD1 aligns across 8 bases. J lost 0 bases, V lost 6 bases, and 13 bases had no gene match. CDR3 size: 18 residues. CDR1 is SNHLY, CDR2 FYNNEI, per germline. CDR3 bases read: TGTGCCAGCAGCGCGGACAGGGACGGAGCTGATAGCAATCAGCCC. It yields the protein CASSADRDGADSNQP. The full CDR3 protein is CASSADRDGADSNQPQHF.

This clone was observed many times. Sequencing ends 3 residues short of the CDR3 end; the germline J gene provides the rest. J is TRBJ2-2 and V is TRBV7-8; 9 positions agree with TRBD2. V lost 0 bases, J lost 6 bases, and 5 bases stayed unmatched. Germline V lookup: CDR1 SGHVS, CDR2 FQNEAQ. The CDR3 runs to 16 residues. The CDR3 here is CASSLAASGTSGELFF. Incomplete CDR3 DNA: TGTGCCAGCAGCTTAGCGGCTAGCGGGACGTCCGGGGAG.

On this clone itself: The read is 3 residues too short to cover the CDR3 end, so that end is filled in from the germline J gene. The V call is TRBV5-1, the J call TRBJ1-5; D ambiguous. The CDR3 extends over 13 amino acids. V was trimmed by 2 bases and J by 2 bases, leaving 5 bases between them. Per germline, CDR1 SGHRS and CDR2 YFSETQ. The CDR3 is CASSFSGNQPQHF. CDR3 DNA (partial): TGCGCCAGCAGCTTTTCGGGCAATCAGCCC.

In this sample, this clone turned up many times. The CDR3: CASSRTSQAKNIQYF. Partial CDR3 DNA: TGTGCCAGCAGCCGGACTTCCCAAGCCAAAAACATT. This sequence joins TRBV7-8 and TRBJ2-4; the D gene is possibly TRBD2 (5 bases). The DNA ends 3 residues before the CDR3 does, and the rest of the CDR3 is filled in from the germline J gene. The V and J ends lost 5 bases and 0 bases respectively, with 11 bases between them. This CDR3 has 15 residues. The germline CDR1 and CDR2 sequences are SGHVS and FQNEAQ.

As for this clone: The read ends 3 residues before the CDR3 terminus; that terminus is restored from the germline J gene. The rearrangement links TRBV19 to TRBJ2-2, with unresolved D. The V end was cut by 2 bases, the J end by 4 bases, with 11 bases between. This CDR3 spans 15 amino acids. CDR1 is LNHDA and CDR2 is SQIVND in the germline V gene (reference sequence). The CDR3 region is CASSIWRQTTGELFF. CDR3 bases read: TGTGCCAGTAGTATATGGCGGCAGACCACCGGGGAG.

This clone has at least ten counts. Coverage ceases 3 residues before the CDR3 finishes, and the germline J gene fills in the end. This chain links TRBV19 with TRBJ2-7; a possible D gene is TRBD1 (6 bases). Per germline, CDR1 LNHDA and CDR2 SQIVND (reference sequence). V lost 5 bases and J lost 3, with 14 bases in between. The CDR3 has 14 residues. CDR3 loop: CASSLRTEFYEQYF. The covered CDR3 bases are TGTGCCAGTAGTCTCCGGACAGAGTTCTACGAG.

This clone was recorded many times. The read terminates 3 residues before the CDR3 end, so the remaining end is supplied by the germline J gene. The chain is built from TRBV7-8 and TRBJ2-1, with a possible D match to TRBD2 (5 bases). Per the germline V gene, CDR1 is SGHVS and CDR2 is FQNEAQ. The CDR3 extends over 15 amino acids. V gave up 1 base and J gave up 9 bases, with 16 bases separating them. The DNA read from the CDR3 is TGTGCCAGCAGCTTAGTTAGGACTCAACCGGGTGAG. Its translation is CASSLVRTQPGE. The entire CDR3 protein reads CASSLVRTQPGEQFF. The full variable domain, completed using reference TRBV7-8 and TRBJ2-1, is GAGVSQSPRYKVAKRGQDVALRCDPISGHVSLFWYQQALGQGPEFLTYFQNEAQLDKSGLPSDRFFAERPEGSVSTLKIQRTQQEDSAVYLCASSLVRTQPGEQFFGPGTRLTVL.

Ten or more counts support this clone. Incomplete CDR3 DNA: TGTGCCAGTAGTATTACTAGCGGGAGGGGACCCGGGGAG. Protein product: CASSITSGRGPGE. The full CDR3 sequence reads CASSITSGRGPGELFF. The chain uses TRBV19 and TRBJ2-2; TRBD2 agrees at 13 bases. The read ends 3 residues early relative to the CDR3; the germline J gene fills the gap. CDR3 length equals 16 residues. Per the germline V gene, CDR1 is LNHDA and CDR2 is SQIVND (reference sequence). The junction had 4 bases not matched to a gene; V was cut back by 3 bases and J by 6 bases.

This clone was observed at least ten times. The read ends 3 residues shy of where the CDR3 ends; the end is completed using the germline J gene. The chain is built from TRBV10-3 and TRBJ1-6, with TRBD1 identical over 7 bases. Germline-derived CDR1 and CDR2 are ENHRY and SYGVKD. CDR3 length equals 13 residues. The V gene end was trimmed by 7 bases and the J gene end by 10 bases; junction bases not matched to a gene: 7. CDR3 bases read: TGTGCCATCAAGGGGGACAGTACGTCACCC. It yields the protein CAIKGDSTSP. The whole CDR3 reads CAIKGDSTSPLHF.